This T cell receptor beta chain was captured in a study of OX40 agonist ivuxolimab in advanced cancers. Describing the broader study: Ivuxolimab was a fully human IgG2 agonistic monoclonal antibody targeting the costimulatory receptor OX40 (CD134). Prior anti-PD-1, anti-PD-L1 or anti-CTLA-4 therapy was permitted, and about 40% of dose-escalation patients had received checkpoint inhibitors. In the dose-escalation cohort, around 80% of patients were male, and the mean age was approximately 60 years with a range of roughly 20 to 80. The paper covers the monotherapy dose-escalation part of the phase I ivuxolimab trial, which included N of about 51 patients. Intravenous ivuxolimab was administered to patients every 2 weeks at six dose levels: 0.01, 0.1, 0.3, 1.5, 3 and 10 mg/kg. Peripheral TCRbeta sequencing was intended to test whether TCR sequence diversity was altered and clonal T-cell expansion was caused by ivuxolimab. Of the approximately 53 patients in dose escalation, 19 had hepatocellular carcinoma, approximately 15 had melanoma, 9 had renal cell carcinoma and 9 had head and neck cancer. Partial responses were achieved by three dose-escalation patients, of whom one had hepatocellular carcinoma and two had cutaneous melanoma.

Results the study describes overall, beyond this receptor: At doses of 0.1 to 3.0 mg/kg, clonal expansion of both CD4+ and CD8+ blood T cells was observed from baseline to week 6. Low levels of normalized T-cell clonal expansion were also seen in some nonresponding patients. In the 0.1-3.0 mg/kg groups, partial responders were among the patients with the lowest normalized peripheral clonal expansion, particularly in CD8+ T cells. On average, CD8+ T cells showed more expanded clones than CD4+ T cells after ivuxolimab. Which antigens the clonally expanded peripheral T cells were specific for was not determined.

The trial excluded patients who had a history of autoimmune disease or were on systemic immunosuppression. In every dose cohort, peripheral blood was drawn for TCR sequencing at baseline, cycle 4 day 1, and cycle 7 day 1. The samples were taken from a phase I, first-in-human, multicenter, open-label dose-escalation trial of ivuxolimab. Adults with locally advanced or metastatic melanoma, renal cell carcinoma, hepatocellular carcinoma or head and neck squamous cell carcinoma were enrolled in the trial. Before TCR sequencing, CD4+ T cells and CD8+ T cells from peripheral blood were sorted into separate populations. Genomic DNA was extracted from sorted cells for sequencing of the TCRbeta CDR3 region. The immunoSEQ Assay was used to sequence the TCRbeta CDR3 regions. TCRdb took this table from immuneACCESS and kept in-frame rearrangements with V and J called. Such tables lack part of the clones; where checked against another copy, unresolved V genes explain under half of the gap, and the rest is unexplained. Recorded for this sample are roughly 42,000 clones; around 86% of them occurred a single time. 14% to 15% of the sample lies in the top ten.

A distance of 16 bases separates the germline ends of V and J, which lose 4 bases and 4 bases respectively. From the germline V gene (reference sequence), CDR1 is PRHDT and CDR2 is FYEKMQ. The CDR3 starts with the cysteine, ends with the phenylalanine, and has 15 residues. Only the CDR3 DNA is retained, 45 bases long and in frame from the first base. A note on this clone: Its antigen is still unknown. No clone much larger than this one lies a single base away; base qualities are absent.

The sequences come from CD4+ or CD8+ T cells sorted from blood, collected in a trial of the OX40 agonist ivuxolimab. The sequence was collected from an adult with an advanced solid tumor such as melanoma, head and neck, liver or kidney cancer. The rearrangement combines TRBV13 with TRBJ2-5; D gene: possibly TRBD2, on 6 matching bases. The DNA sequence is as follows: TGTGCCAGCAGCTCGGAAACGGGAGATGGAGAGACCCAGTACTTC. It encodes CASSSETGDGETQYF.